This TCR beta chain comes out of a study of beta chain features in type 1 diabetes. Across the whole study: Patients and healthy donors were similar in age, gender and cell yields. Study-level findings and limits: Insertions at VDJ junctions were less frequent in type 1 diabetes patients. These patients also deleted more nucleotides at the same junctions.

The entirety of the isolated RNA underwent reverse transcription, so expressed TCRB transcripts were sequenced. TCRdb keeps only in-frame clones here, not all; method: immunoSEQ multiplex PCR. The sample comprises 250,000 to 350,000 clones, 11% to 15% of which are singletons, and 6.7% rests with the top ten. About this clone itself: Its target is not known.

The CDR3 is made up of 13 amino acids. Germline V gene sequence: CDR1 SQVTM, CDR2 ANQGSEA. With V trimmed by 7 bases and J by 5 bases, 5 bases remained unmatched. The chain uses TRBV29-1 and TRBJ2-1; TRBD1 matches 10 bases. The TCR was taken from a man aged 25-45 years in good health. The sample taken for sequencing was central memory CD4+ T cells from blood. The CDR3 DNA reads TGCAGCGCATCGGGACAGGGGCACAATGAGCAGTTCTTC. Translated: CSASGQGHNEQFF.